These 8 T cell receptor beta chains were sequenced from one sample in a study of cytotoxic CD8 clonotypes in ibrutinib-treated CLL. Clones were read by immunoSEQ multiplex PCR, and TCRdb kept only the in-frame ones, dropping some. The repertoire includes 300,000 to 350,000 clones, roughly 80% of them detected once, and over 5% sits in the top ten. The sample was PBMCs, taken before ibrutinib treatment. The origin of the receptors is a human donor with chronic lymphocytic leukemia.

The chain recombines TRBV30 with TRBJ1-4, with 7 nucleotides matching TRBD1. CDR1 is GTSNPN and CDR2 is SVGIG in the germline V gene (reference sequence). The CDR3 is 16 amino acids. Trimming at V came to 1 base and at J to 3 bases, leaving 8 bases not matched to a gene. The CDR3, as DNA: TGTGCCTGGAGTGGGGTCATACAGGGGCCTAATGAAAAACTGTTTTTT. Its translation: CAWSGVIQGPNEKLFF.

This clone was seen just once. The chain combines TRBV10-2 with TRBJ2-7, with 9 bases matching TRBD2. This CDR3 comprises 15 residues. V was clipped by 7 bases and J by 0 bases; unmatched bases: 7. In germline, CDR1 is WSHSY, CDR2 SAAADI. CDR3 residues: CASKVSGGISYEQYF. For the CDR3, the DNA is TGCGCCAGCAAGGTTAGCGGGGGCATCTCCTACGAGCAGTACTTC.

The chain employs TRBV7-6 and TRBJ1-1; TRBD1 matches at 9 bases. Germline loops: CDR1 SGHVS, CDR2 FNYEAQ. The CDR3 contains 15 residues. V dropped 5 bases and J dropped 6; count of bases not matched to a gene: 10. This CDR3 is CASSPPGQGFSEAFF. The CDR3 nucleotides read TGTGCCAGCAGCCCTCCGGGACAGGGATTCTCTGAAGCTTTCTTT.

The chain has TRBV2 and TRBJ1-1, with a weak D call TRBD1 (6 bases). Trimming stripped 7 bases from V and 0 bases from J, with 12 bases between. The germline V gene encodes CDR1 SNHLY and CDR2 FYNNEI. CDR3 size: 14 residues. The CDR3 region is CASTRTELNTEAFF. The CDR3 bases are TGTGCCAGCACCAGGACAGAATTGAACACTGAAGCTTTCTTT.

The chain carries TRBV7-3 and TRBJ2-1; perhaps TRBD1 as D (6 bases). The CDR3 has 13 residues. In germline, CDR1 is SGHTA, CDR2 FQGTGA. V was pared by 3 bases and J by 5 bases, with 8 bases between. This CDR3 reads CASSLTGDNEQFF. In DNA form, the CDR3 reads TGTGCCAGCAGCTTGACAGGTGACAATGAGCAGTTCTTC.

The J gene is TRBJ2-2, the V gene TRBV2; TRBD2 matches at 11 bases. Germline CDR1 SNHLY, CDR2 FYNNEI. This CDR3 comprises 15 residues. V trimming: 4 bases; J trimming: 5 bases; junction bases outside the gene matches: 3. The CDR3 nucleotides read TGTGCCAGCAGTGGTTCTAGCGGGAGGACCGGGGAGCTGTTTTTT. Its translation: CASSGSSGRTGELFF.

The J gene is TRBJ2-1, the V gene TRBV15, with TRBD2 matching 7 bases. The germline gives CDR1 LNHNV, CDR2 YYDKDF (reference sequence). V gave up 3 bases and J gave up 10 bases; unmatched junction bases: 3. The CDR3 extends over 12 amino acids. The DNA for the CDR3 is TGTGCCACCAGCAGGACGACTAGCGAGCAGTTCTTC. Its translation is CATSRTTSEQFF.

This chain uses TRBV25-1 with TRBJ2-1; 14 nucleotides match TRBD2. In germline, CDR1 is MGHDK, CDR2 SYGVNS. CDR3 length: 15 residues. J gave up 8 bases and V 2 bases, and 2 bases lay outside the gene matches. CDR3 residues: CASSEGLAGGYEQFF. CDR3 in DNA: TGTGCCAGCAGTGAAGGACTAGCGGGAGGATATGAGCAGTTCTTC.